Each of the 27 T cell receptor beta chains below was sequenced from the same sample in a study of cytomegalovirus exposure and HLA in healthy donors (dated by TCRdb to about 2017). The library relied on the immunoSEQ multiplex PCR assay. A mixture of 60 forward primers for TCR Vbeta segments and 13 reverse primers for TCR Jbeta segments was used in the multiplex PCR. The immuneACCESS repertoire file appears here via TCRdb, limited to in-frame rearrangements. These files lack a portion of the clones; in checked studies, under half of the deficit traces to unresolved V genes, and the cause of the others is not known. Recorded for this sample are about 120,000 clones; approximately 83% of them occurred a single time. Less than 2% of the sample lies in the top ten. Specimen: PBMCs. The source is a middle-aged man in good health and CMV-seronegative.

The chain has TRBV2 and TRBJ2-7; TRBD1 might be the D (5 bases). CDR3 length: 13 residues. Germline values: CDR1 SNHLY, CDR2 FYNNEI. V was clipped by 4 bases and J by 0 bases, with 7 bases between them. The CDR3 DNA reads TGTGCCAGCAGTGCGGACAACTCCTACGAGCAGTACTTC. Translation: CASSADNSYEQYF.

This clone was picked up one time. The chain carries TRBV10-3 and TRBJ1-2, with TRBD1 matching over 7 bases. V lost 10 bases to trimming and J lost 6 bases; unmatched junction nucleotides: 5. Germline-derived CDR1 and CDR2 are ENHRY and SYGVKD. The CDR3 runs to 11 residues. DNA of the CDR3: TGTGCCACCGGGACAGACCATGGCTACACCTTC. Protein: CATGTDHGYTF.

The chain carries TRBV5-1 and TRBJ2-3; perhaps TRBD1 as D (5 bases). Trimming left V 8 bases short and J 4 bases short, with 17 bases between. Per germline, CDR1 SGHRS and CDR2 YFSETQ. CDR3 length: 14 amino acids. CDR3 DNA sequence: TGCGCCAGGCAGTTGGGGCAGAGAGCAGATACGCAGTATTTT. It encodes CARQLGQRADTQYF. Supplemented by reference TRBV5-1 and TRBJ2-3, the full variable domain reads KAGVTQTPRYLIKTRGQQVTLSCSPISGHRSVSWYQQTPGQGLQFLFEYFSETQRNKGNFPGRFSGRQFSNSRSEMNVSTLELGDSALYLCARQLGQRADTQYFGPGTRLTVL.

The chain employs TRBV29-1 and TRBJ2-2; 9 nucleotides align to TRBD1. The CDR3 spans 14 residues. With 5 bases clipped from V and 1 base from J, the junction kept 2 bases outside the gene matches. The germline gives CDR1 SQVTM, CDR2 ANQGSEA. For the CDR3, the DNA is TGCAGCGTTCCGGGACAGGGGAACACCGGGGAGCTGTTTTTT. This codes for CSVPGQGNTGELFF.

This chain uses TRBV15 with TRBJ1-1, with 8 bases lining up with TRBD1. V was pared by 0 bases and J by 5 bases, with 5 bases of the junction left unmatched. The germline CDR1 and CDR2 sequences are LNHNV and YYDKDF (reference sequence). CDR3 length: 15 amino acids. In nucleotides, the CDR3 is TGTGCCACCAGCAGAGACACAGGGGGTTGGACTGAAGCTTTCTTT. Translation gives CATSRDTGGWTEAFF.

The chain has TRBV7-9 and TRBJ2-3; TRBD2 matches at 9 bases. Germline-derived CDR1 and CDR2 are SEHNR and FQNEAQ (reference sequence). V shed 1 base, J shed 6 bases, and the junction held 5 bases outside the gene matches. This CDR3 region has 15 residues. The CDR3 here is CASSLVGGGADTQYF. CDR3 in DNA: TGTGCCAGCAGCTTAGTCGGCGGGGGGGCGGATACGCAGTATTTT.

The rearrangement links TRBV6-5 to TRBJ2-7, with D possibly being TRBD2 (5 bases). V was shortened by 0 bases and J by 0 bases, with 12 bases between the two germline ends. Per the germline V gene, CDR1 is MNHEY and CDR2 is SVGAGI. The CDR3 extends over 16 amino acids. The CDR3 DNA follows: TGTGCCAGCAGTTACTCGTACACGGGAAGCTCCTACGAGCAGTACTTC. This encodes CASSYSYTGSSYEQYF.

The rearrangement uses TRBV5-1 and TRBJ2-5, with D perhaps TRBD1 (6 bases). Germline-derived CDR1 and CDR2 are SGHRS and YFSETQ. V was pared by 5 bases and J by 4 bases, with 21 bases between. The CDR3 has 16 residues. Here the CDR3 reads CASRQGLGSLLETQYF. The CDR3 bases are TGCGCCAGCAGGCAGGGGTTGGGGTCGTTATTAGAGACCCAGTACTTC. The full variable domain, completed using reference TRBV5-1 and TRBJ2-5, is KAGVTQTPRYLIKTRGQQVTLSCSPISGHRSVSWYQQTPGQGLQFLFEYFSETQRNKGNFPGRFSGRQFSNSRSEMNVSTLELGDSALYLCASRQGLGSLLETQYFGPGTRLLVL.

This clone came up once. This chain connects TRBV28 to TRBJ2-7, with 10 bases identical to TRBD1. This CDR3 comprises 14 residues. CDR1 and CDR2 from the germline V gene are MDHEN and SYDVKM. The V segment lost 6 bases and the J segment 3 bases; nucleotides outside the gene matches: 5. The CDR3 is CASRGTGALYEQYF. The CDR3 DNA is TGTGCCAGCAGGGGGACAGGGGCCCTCTACGAGCAGTACTTC. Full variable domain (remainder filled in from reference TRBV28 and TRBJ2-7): DVKVTQSSRYLVKRTGEKVFLECVQDMDHENMFWYRQDPGLGLRLIYFSYDVKMKEKGDIPEGYSVSREKKERFSLILESASTNQTSMYLCASRGTGALYEQYFGPGTRLTVT.

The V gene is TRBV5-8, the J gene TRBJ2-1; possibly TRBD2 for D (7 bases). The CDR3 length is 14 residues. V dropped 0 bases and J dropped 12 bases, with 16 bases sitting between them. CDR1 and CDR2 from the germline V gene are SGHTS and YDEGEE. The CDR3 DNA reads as TGTGCCAGCAGCTTGGTCCATATGGGGGGGCTGCAGTTCTTC. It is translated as CASSLVHMGGLQFF.

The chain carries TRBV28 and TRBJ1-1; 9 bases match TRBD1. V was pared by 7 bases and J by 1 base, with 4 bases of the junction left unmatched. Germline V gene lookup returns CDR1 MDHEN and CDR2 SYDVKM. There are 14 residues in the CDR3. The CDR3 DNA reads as TGTGCCAGCACCTGGGACAGGGCGAACACTGAAGCTTTCTTT. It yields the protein CASTWDRANTEAFF.

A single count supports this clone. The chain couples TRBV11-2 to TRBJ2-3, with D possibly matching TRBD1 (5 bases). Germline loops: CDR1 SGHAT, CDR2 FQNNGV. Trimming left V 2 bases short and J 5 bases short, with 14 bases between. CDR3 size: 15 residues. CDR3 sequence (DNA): TGTGCCAGCAGCTTATCGGGCAGGGATAGAGATACGCAGTATTTT. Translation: CASSLSGRDRDTQYF.

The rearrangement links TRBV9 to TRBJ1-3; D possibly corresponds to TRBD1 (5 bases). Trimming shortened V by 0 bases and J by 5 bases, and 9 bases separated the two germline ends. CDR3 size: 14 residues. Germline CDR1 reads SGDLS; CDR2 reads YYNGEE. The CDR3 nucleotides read TGTGCCAGCAGCGTAGCGAAGGGGCGAAACACCATATATTTT. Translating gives CASSVAKGRNTIYF.

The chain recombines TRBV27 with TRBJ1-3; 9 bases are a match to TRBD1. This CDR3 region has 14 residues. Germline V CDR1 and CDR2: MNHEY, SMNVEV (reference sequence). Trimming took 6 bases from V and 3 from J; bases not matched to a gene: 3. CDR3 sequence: CASSRDRDGNTIYF. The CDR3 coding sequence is TGTGCCAGCAGCCGGGACAGGGATGGAAACACCATATATTTT.

The CDR3 region is CASSRTGLTYNEQFF. The CDR3 nucleotides are TGTGCCAGCAGTAGGACAGGGCTAACCTACAATGAGCAGTTCTTC. The rearrangement joins TRBV6-1 to TRBJ2-1, with 8 bases fitting TRBD1. CDR3 size: 15 residues. The J segment lost 2 bases and the V segment lost 5 bases, leaving 5 bases of the junction unmatched. Germline V CDR1 and CDR2: MNHNS, SASEGT.

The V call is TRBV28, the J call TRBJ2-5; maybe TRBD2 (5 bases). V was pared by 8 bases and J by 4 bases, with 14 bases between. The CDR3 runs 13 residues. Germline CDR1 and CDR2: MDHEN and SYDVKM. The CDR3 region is CASRAGRLETQYF. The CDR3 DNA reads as TGTGCCAGCCGTGCGGGCAGACTAGAGACCCAGTACTTC. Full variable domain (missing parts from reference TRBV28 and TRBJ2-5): DVKVTQSSRYLVKRTGEKVFLECVQDMDHENMFWYRQDPGLGLRLIYFSYDVKMKEKGDIPEGYSVSREKKERFSLILESASTNQTSMYLCASRAGRLETQYFGPGTRLLVL.

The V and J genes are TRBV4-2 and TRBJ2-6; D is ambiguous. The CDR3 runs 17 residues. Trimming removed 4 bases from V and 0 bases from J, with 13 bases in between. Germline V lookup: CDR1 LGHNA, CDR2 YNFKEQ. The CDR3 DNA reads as TGTGCCAGCAGCCGAGGCGGAAGCCTCTCTGGGGCCAACGTCCTGACTTTC. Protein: CASSRGGSLSGANVLTF.

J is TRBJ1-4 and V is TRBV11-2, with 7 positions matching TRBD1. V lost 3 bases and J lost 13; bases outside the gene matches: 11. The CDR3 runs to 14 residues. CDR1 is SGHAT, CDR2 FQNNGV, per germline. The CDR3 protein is CASSFEGGPRGLFF. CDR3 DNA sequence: TGTGCCAGCAGCTTTGAAGGGGGCCCTCGGGGACTGTTTTTT.

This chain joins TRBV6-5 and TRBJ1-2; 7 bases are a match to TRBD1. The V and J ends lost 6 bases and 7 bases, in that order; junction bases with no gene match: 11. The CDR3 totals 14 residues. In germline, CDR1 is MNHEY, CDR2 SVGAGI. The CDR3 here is CASSPPKGAGGYTF. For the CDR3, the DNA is TGTGCCAGCAGCCCCCCGAAGGGGGCAGGTGGCTACACCTTC.

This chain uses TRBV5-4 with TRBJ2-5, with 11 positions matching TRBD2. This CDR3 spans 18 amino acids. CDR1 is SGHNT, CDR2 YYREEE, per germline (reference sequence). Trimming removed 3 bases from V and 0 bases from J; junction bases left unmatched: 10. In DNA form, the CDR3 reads TGTGCCAGCAGCTGGGTGAGGCTAGCGGGGGGACACCAAGAGACCCAGTACTTC. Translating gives CASSWVRLAGGHQETQYF.

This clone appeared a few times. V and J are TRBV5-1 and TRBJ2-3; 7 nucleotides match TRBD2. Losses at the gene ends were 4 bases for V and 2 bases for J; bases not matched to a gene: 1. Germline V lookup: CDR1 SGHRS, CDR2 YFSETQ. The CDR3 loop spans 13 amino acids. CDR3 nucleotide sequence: TGCGCCAGCAGCCGGGACTACACAGATACGCAGTATTTT. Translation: CASSRDYTDTQYF.

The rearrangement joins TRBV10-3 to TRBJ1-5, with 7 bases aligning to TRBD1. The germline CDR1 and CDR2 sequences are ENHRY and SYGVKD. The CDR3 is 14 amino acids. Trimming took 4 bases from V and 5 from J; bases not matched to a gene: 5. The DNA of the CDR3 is TGTGCCATCAGTGGACAGGGAGAATATCAGCCCCAGCATTTT. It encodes CAISGQGEYQPQHF.

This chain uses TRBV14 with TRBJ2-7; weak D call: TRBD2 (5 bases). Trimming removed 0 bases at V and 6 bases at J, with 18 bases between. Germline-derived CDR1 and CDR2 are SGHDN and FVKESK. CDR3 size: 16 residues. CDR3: CASSQEGDPSWSEQYF. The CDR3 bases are TGTGCCAGCAGCCAAGAGGGAGACCCGTCGTGGAGCGAGCAGTACTTC.

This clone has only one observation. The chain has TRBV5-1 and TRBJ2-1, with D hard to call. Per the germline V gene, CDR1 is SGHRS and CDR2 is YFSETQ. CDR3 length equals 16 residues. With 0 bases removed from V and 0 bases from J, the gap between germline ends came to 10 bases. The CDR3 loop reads CASSLGLAPSYNEQFF. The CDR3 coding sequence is TGCGCCAGCAGCTTGGGACTCGCTCCCTCCTACAATGAGCAGTTCTTC.

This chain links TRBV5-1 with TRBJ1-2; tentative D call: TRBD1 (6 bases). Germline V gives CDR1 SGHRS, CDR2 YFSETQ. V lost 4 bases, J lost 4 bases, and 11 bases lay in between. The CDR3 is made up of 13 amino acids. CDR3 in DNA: TGCGCCAGCAGCCGTGACAGGATCTATGGCTACACCTTC. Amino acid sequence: CASSRDRIYGYTF.

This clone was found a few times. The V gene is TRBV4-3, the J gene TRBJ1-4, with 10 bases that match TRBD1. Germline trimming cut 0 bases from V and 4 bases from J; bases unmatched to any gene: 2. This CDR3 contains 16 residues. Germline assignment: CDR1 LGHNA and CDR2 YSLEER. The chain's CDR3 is CASSQEWDRGNEKLFF. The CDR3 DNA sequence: TGCGCCAGCAGCCAAGAGTGGGACAGGGGTAATGAAAAACTGTTTTTT.

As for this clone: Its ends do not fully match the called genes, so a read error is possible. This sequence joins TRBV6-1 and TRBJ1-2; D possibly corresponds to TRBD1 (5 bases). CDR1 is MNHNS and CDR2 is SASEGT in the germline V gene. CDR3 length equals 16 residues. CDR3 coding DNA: TGTGCCAGCAATGAAGCTGCGGACAACCCTGACTATGGCTACACCTTC. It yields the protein CASNEAADNPDYGYTF.